The rows below give T cell receptor beta chains drawn from one sample of a study of persistence of HIV-infected CD4 T cells. For these receptors, no antigen is known. Clones were sequenced by immunoSEQ multiplex PCR, and TCRdb holds only the in-frame ones, with some missing. Of tens of thousands of clones listed, 88% are singletons. Material: CD4+ T cells sorted from PBMCs after roughly 18-hour stimulation, obtained from a patient who received antiretroviral therapy. The receptors here all came from an adult woman with HIV who was CMV-seropositive. The CDR3 runs from the conserved cysteine through the conserved F or W. Fields, in order: V gene, J gene, clone size, D gene, CDR3 DNA, CDR3 protein. A D gene is named only where the DNA matches it firmly. Expanded clones are given a class, and other clones once, few, many or no size at all.

TRBV5-4	TRBJ1-4	.	TRBD1	TGTGCCAGCAGCGCCGGGACAGGGTCGGGAAAACTGTTTTTT	CASSAGTGSGKLFF
TRBV19	TRBJ1-1	.	.	TGTGCCAGTAGTTGGAGACAGGCGAACACTGAAGCTTTCTTT	CASSWRQANTEAFF
TRBV18	TRBJ1-3	.	.	TGTGCCAGCTCCCCCGAAGGGGCGATCTCTGGAAACACCATATATTTT	CASSPEGAISGNTIYF
TRBV6-5	TRBJ1-2	.	TRBD1	TGTGCCGGAAGGGGCGACAGGGCGGTTGACTATGGCTACACCTTC	CAGRGDRAVDYGYTF
TRBV3-1/TRBV3-2	TRBJ2-5	.	.	TGTGCCAGCAGCCGCGAAGGTGGGGGCACCCAGTACTTC	CASSREGGGTQYF
TRBV9	TRBJ1-4	.	TRBD1	TGTGCCAGCAGCGCGCGGACAGGGGGCATGGAAAAACTGTTTTTT	CASSARTGGMEKLFF
TRBV18	TRBJ1-3	.	.	TGTGCCAGCTCACCACTCCCCCCTAGCTCCTCTGGAAACACCATATATTTT	CASSPLPPSSSGNTIYF
TRBV2	TRBJ1-5	.	TRBD1	TGTGCCAGCAGTGATAGGCAGGGGGCTCTGGGAGCCCAGCATTTT	CASSDRQGALGAQHF
TRBV5-8	TRBJ2-4	.	.	TGTGCCAGCAGCCCGGAGGGGATAAACATTCAGTACTTC	CASSPEGINIQYF
TRBV7-2	TRBJ1-6	once	TRBD1	TGTGCCAGCAGCGAGGACAGGTCTTATAATTCACCCCTCCACTTT	CASSEDRSYNSPLHF
TRBV6-6	TRBJ1-2	once	.	TGTGCCAGCAGATTGACCCGAGAGGATGGCTACACCTTC	CASRLTREDGYTF
TRBV6-5	TRBJ1-6	.	.	TGTGCCAGCAGCCGGGGGGTAGCTTCACCCCTCCACTTT	CASSRGVASPLHF
TRBV19	TRBJ2-3	.	.	TGTGCCAGTAGTATCGGGCGTACCACAGATACGCAGTATTTT	CASSIGRTTDTQYF
TRBV6-6	TRBJ2-7	.	.	TGTGCCAGCAGTTCTCCCCTGGGCTACGAGCAGTACTTC	CASSSPLGYEQYF
TRBV7-8	TRBJ2-2	few	.	TGTGCCAGCAGGGCACCGGGAGCGAACACCGGGGAGCTGTTTTTT	CASRAPGANTGELFF
TRBV27	TRBJ1-5	.	TRBD1	TGTGCCAGCAGTTTTTTCGGGACAGGGGGCGCCGATCAGCCCCAGCATTTT	CASSFFGTGGADQPQHF
TRBV2	TRBJ1-5	.	.	TGTGCCAGCAGTGAAGAGGCAGGGGGCAATCAGCCCCAGCATTTT	CASSEEAGGNQPQHF
TRBV5-1	TRBJ2-2	.	.	TGCGCCAGCACTCTGAGTCTTGTAGGGCCCACCGGGGAGCTGTTTTTT	CASTLSLVGPTGELFF
TRBV13	TRBJ2-7	.	.	TGTGCCAGCAGCTTAGCTTTTCGTGCCAGGCCTAACGAGCAGTACTTC	CASSLAFRARPNEQYF
TRBV5-1	TRBJ1-2	.	.	TGCGCCAGCAGCGAAGACGGACACTATGGCTACACCTTC	CASSEDGHYGYTF
TRBV24-1	TRBJ2-1	.	TRBD1	TGTGCCACCGGCGACAGGGGGCAGCATGAGCAGTTCTTC	CATGDRGQHEQFF
TRBV16	TRBJ1-1	.	TRBD1	TGTGCCAGCAGCCAGCGACAGGGCATGAACACTGAAGCTTTCTTT	CASSQRQGMNTEAFF
TRBV5-1	TRBJ1-5	once	.	TGCGCCAGCAGCTTGGACGGGAATAGCAATCAGCCCCAGCATTTT	CASSLDGNSNQPQHF
TRBV7-6	TRBJ1-1	.	.	TGTGCCAGCAGCTTAGCAGGGTGGACTGAAGCTTTCTTT	CASSLAGWTEAFF
TRBV9	TRBJ2-2	.	.	TGTGCCAGCAGCGTAGGAGGGGTTGGGGAGCTGTTTTTT	CASSVGGVGELFF
TRBV6-1	TRBJ1-6	once	.	TGTGCCAGCAGTGATAGGCCCGATAATTCACCCCTCCACTTT	CASSDRPDNSPLHF
TRBV14	TRBJ2-7	.	TRBD2	TGTGCCAGCAGCCAACTAGCGGGTGGCTCCTACGAGCAGTACTTC	CASSQLAGGSYEQYF
TRBV5-1	TRBJ2-6	once	.	TGCGCCAGCAGCCGTTACAGGGATCCCCCCTCTGGGGCCAACGTCCTGACTTTC	CASSRYRDPPSGANVLTF
TRBV11-3	TRBJ1-1	.	.	TGTGCCAGCAGCTTAAGAGGGGACACTGAAGCTTTCTTT	CASSLRGDTEAFF
TRBV5-6	TRBJ1-4	.	.	TGTGCCAGCAGCTTGGAAAGGTCGACACGGGAAAAACTGTTTTTT	CASSLERSTREKLFF
TRBV11-3	TRBJ2-3	.	.	TGTGCCAGCAGCTTAGGTCAGGGGACAGATACGCAGTATTTT	CASSLGQGTDTQYF
TRBV10-3	TRBJ1-5	.	TRBD1	TGTGCCATCAGAGGCGACAGGGACAATCAGCCCCAGCATTTT	CAIRGDRDNQPQHF
TRBV7-3	TRBJ2-1	.	TRBD2	TGTGCCAGCAGCTTAGGGCGGCTAGCGGGGGGACTCAATGAGCAGTTCTTC	CASSLGRLAGGLNEQFF
TRBV28	TRBJ1-5	.	.	TGTGCCAGCAGAAACCCTTCGGGGGGGCGATTTCAGCCCCAGCATTTT	CASRNPSGGRFQPQHF
TRBV6-5	TRBJ1-4	.	.	TGTGCCAGCAGCCCGGTGGGGGCGGGAAAACTGTTTTTT	CASSPVGAGKLFF
TRBV3-1/TRBV3-2	TRBJ2-3	.	TRBD2	TGTGCCAGCAGTCAAGCGGGGCCCACAGATACGCAGTATTTT	CASSQAGPTDTQYF
TRBV6-1	TRBJ1-6	.	.	TGTGCCAGCAGTGAATCCCGCAGGGACAATTCACCCCTCCACTTT	CASSESRRDNSPLHF
TRBV5-1	TRBJ1-1	.	.	TGCGCCAGCAGCCCTGGGCCAGGGCCCTCGGGGGTCACTGAAGCTTTCTTT	CASSPGPGPSGVTEAFF
TRBV7-9	TRBJ1-4	.	TRBD1	TGTGCCAGCAGCTACCCCGAGGGGACAGGCAATGAAAAACTGTTTTTT	CASSYPEGTGNEKLFF
TRBV9	TRBJ1-1	once	.	TGTGCCAGCAGCACGACCGTGAACACTGAAGCTTTCTTT	CASSTTVNTEAFF